The rows below give T cell receptor beta chains drawn from one sample of a study of shared clonotypes between healthy human individuals. Assay: immunoSEQ multiplex PCR; the TCRdb copy retains only in-frame clones and omits some. The sample lists 2 million to 2.5 million clones, approximately 94% occurring once. Sequences were obtained from naive CD4+ T cells sorted from blood. The receptors were sampled from a man aged 18-30 years in good health. Each CDR3 is given with its conserved first and last residue. A D gene is named only where the DNA matches it firmly. Part of the rows lack a size; the others show once, few, many or a class for expanded clones.

clone_size	j_call	v_call	d_call	cdr3_nt	cdr3_aa
.	TRBJ2-1	TRBV19	TRBD2	TGTGCCAGTAGTGGGACTAGCGGGTACAATGAGCAGTTCTTC	CASSGTSGYNEQFF
.	TRBJ2-7	TRBV7-9	.	TGTGCCAGCAGCCCCCGAGGGCTAGTAACATCCGAGCAGTACTTC	CASSPRGLVTSEQYF
once	TRBJ2-1	TRBV6-1	TRBD2	TGTGCCAGCAGTGAACTAGCGGCCAACAATGAGCAGTTCTTC	CASSELAANNEQFF
.	TRBJ1-2	TRBV28	.	TGTGCCAGCACCCTGGGAGGGTCTAACTATGGCTACACCTTC	CASTLGGSNYGYTF
once	TRBJ2-3	TRBV5-4	.	TGTGCCAGCAGCTTGGAAGGCAGGGCCACAGATACGCAGTATTTT	CASSLEGRATDTQYF
once	TRBJ2-5	TRBV6-1	.	TGTGCCAGCAGTGGTCAGGGCTTAGAGACCCAGTACTTC	CASSGQGLETQYF
.	TRBJ2-7	TRBV5-1	TRBD1	TGCGCCAGCAGCGGAGGGACAGGGAGGACCTACGAGCAGTACTTC	CASSGGTGRTYEQYF
.	TRBJ2-5	TRBV7-6	TRBD2	TGTGCCAGCAGCTTAGCTTGGGGGGGCCAAGAGACCCAGTACTTC	CASSLAWGGQETQYF
.	TRBJ1-4	TRBV28	.	TGTGCCAGCGCCTCACCGGGGCAAACTAATGAAAAACTGTTTTTT	CASASPGQTNEKLFF
.	TRBJ1-2	TRBV5-6	TRBD1	TGTGCCAGCAGCTTGGATTACAGGGGCCCCTCCTATGGCTACACCTTC	CASSLDYRGPSYGYTF
.	TRBJ1-3	TRBV4-1	TRBD1	TGCGCCAGCAGCCAGGACAGGGAAGGAAACACCATATATTTT	CASSQDREGNTIYF